One sample yielded the 13 T cell receptor beta chains listed below, sequenced in a study of blood T cell repertoires in COVID-19. Libraries were prepared by immunoSEQ multiplex PCR; TCRdb keeps only in-frame clonotypes and omits some of them. The sample yields roughly 70,000 clones, approximately 90% seen once. The sequenced material came from peripheral blood. Receptor source: a human donor in a cohort sampled during active COVID-19.

The J gene is TRBJ2-7, the V gene TRBV5-1; 8 bases fit TRBD1. V was clipped by 4 bases and J by 0 bases; unmatched bases: 3. This CDR3 is built from 14 residues. The germline V gene encodes CDR1 SGHRS and CDR2 YFSETQ. This CDR3 reads CASSTGQGSYEQYF. The CDR3 nucleotides are TGCGCCAGCAGCACCGGACAGGGCTCCTACGAGCAGTACTTC.

The V call is TRBV7-8, the J call TRBJ2-7, with TRBD1 matching 7 bases. V lost 7 bases, J lost 3 bases, and 6 bases stayed unmatched. This CDR3 comprises 13 residues. Germline CDR1 is SGHVS and CDR2 is FQNEAQ. The CDR3 is CASTFGQDYEQYF. The CDR3 bases are TGTGCCAGCACCTTTGGACAGGACTACGAGCAGTACTTC.

This sequence joins TRBV27 and TRBJ2-1; 7 bases are a match to TRBD2. CDR3 length: 17 amino acids. Germline V gene lookup returns CDR1 MNHEY and CDR2 SMNVEV (reference sequence). V lost 5 bases to trimming and J lost 6 bases; unmatched junction nucleotides: 16. The CDR3 loop is CASSTGGGGGIRNEQFF. The DNA for the CDR3 is TGTGCCAGCAGTACTGGGGGGGGTGGGGGGATACGCAATGAGCAGTTCTTC.

V and J are TRBV9 and TRBJ1-2, with D unclear. The CDR3 is 13 residues long. CDR1 is SGDLS, CDR2 YYNGEE, per germline. The V and J ends lost 7 bases and 7 bases respectively, with 17 bases between them. CDR3 in DNA: TGTGCCAGCTCCCTAGCGGTGGGTTCTGGCTACACCTTC. It is translated as CASSLAVGSGYTF.

The rearrangement links TRBV6-5 to TRBJ2-3; 9 bases are shared with TRBD2. Germline CDR1 MNHEY, CDR2 SVGAGI. V lost 6 bases, J lost 4 bases, and 8 bases stayed unmatched. CDR3 length equals 15 residues. The CDR3 DNA is TGTGCCAGCAGCCTTAGACTAGCGGAGGCAGATACGCAGTATTTT. Amino acids: CASSLRLAEADTQYF.

V is TRBV9 and J is TRBJ2-4, with 7 bases lining up with TRBD1. The junction had 3 bases not matched to a gene; V was cut back by 0 bases and J by 0 bases. CDR3 length equals 16 residues. Germline V gives CDR1 SGDLS, CDR2 YYNGEE. The CDR3 reads CASSVGGQLAKNIQYF. The DNA for the CDR3 is TGTGCCAGCAGCGTAGGGGGACAGCTAGCCAAAAACATTCAGTACTTC.

This chain uses TRBV6-5 with TRBJ1-5; TRBD1 aligns across 9 bases. This CDR3 region has 15 residues. Germline V gene sequence: CDR1 MNHEY, CDR2 SVGAGI. The V gene end was trimmed by 6 bases and the J gene end by 6 bases; junction bases not matched to a gene: 9. CDR3 protein: CASSRTGGAPQPQHF. The CDR3, as DNA: TGTGCCAGCAGCCGAACAGGGGGCGCCCCTCAGCCCCAGCATTTT.

The chain has TRBV3-1 (or the pseudogene TRBV3-2) and TRBJ2-2, with 9 nucleotides matching TRBD2. The CDR3 extends over 17 amino acids. Trimming removed 0 bases from V and 4 bases from J; junction bases left unmatched: 6. Germline lookup yields CDR1 LGHDT and CDR2 YNNKEL (reference sequence). The CDR3 reads CASSQERRGGGTGELFF. CDR3 DNA: TGTGCCAGCAGCCAAGAACGGCGGGGGGGCGGCACCGGGGAGCTGTTTTTT.

The V gene is TRBV19, the J gene TRBJ2-3; D unclear. Germline V gene lookup returns CDR1 LNHDA and CDR2 SQIVND (reference sequence). The ends were cut back, 1 base at V and 0 bases at J, with 11 bases in the middle. This CDR3 has 16 amino acids. This CDR3 is CASSIVQASSTDTQYF. The DNA for the CDR3 is TGTGCCAGTAGTATAGTGCAGGCCTCTAGCACAGATACGCAGTATTTT.

This rearrangement joins TRBV28 to TRBJ1-1, with 7 nucleotides matching TRBD1. J gave up 5 bases and V 3 bases, and 6 bases lay outside the gene matches. CDR1 and CDR2 from the germline V gene are MDHEN and SYDVKM. CDR3 length: 14 amino acids. In nucleotides, the CDR3 is TGTGCCAGCAGTTTCGGACAGGCTAGAACTGAAGCTTTCTTT. Translated, it gives CASSFGQARTEAFF.

This chain uses TRBV11-2 with TRBJ2-5; TRBD2 aligns across 12 bases. With V trimmed by 5 bases and J by 3 bases, 7 bases remained unmatched. The germline CDR1 and CDR2 sequences are SGHAT and FQNNGV. CDR3 size: 16 residues. CDR3 sequence reads: CASSQRTSGEKETQYF. CDR3 DNA sequence: TGTGCCAGCAGCCAACGGACTAGCGGGGAAAAAGAGACCCAGTACTTC.

The chain employs TRBV3-1 (or the pseudogene TRBV3-2) and TRBJ1-2, with 7 bases fitting TRBD1. CDR3 length equals 13 residues. From germline, CDR1 is LGHDT and CDR2 YNNKEL (reference sequence). V dropped 4 bases and J dropped 8; count of bases not matched to a gene: 7. CDR3 region: CASSLPGQWGYTF. DNA of the CDR3: TGTGCCAGCAGCCTACCGGGACAGTGGGGCTACACCTTC.

The rearrangement joins TRBV5-1 to TRBJ1-1; tentative D call: TRBD1 (6 bases). The V end lost 6 bases, the J end lost 5 bases, and 23 bases lay between the germline ends. The CDR3 extends over 16 amino acids. The germline gives CDR1 SGHRS, CDR2 YFSETQ. The CDR3 spells CASTPDSLPLGTEAFF. The CDR3 DNA reads as TGCGCCAGCACTCCGGACAGCCTCCCGCTGGGGACTGAAGCTTTCTTT.